This T cell receptor (beta chain) was identified in a study of metastatic and nonmetastatic thyroid tumors. Study-level information: Across blood and tumor or nodule tissue, repertoires from malignant and benign thyroid patients were compared with one another.

Germline V gene lookup returns CDR1 LNHDA and CDR2 SQIVND (reference sequence). This CDR3 spans 15 amino acids. V shed 4 bases and J shed 0 bases, with 7 bases lying between them. None of the patients had undergone any treatment ahead of thyroid surgery. This clone is medium-sized (0.01 to 0.1%) in the sample. Its specificity is unknown. Study-wide points: Reports indicated that malignant thyroid tumors showed significantly higher TCR beta diversity than benign nodules did, in blood and tumor.

Original processing methods: Differences in CDR3 between clinicopathological groups were drawn on to build a classifier intended to discriminate distant-metastatic papillary thyroid cancer patients. TCRdb re-called the PCR reads with MiXCR. TCRdb, not the original authors, processed these V and J calls. This sample has about 9,000 clones; 14% to 15% occur once, and the top ten carry 5.7%. The J gene is TRBJ2-6, the V gene TRBV19, with no clear D. Sample: blood. The TCR comes from a female donor with papillary thyroid cancer or a benign thyroid nodule (not recorded which). Some clones in this sample may be carry-over from other donors' samples. This CDR3 is CASSRVSSGANVLTF. The CDR3 nucleotides are TGTGCCAGTAGTAGGGTCAGCTCTGGGGCCAACGTCCTGACTTTC.